This TCR beta chain stems from a study of vaccination and CD4 T cells after COVID-19. Study-wide context: Overlapping spike peptides from SARS-CoV-2, HCoV-NL63, HCoV-OC43 and HCoV-229E served to stimulate the cells.

CDR3 size: 16 residues. Germline V gene sequence: CDR1 SGHRS, CDR2 YFSETQ. The V end lost 0 bases, the J end lost 1 base, and 13 bases lay between the germline ends. The Oncomine TCR Beta short-read assay was what sequenced the DNA obtained from cultured CD4+ T cells. TCRdb re-called the PCR reads with MiXCR, one entry per CDR3 protein. The sample has roughly 17,000 distinct CDR3 sequences, around 75% seen once; the top ten hold approximately 9.1%. The treatment: approximately 9-day PBMC culture with coronavirus spike peptide pools or control peptides (ViraFEST assay). Peptide-pool expansion of antigen-specific T cells preceded TCR sequencing in ViraFEST. About this clonotype: Antigen: not known.

The source was CD4+ T cells from blood, cultured in vitro, collected after SARS-CoV-2 vaccination. This TCR derives from a human donor who received a COVID-19 vaccine. The rearrangement links TRBV5-1 to TRBJ2-5; weak D call: TRBD2 (6 bases). The CDR3 DNA reads TGCGCCAGCAGCTTGGGCGTCGGGGGACCCCAAGAGACCCAGTACTTC. This gives the protein CASSLGVGGPQETQYF.